This T cell receptor (beta chain) originates from a study of blood T cell repertoires in COVID-19. Sequencing used immunoSEQ multiplex PCR; TCRdb keeps in-frame clones, though not all of them. Seen here are 350,000 to 500,000 clones, 70% to 90% observed once, and the top ten hold 1.2% to 1.5%. The CDR3 covers 14 residues. V lost 2 bases, J lost 7 bases, and 3 bases stayed unmatched. Germline V gene data show CDR1 as KGHDR and CDR2 as SFDVKD. This clone has just one count. This clonotype was sampled from a woman aged 18 to 35 who had been exposed to COVID-19. Sample: PBMCs or T cells enriched from blood (not recorded which). This chain joins TRBV24-1 and TRBJ1-2; 10 bases line up with TRBD1. CDR3 protein: CATSDSDRGAGYTF. The CDR3, as DNA: TGTGCCACCAGTGATTCGGACAGGGGGGCTGGCTACACCTTC.